What follows describes a single TCR beta chain. Authors' processing steps: From reference gene primer amplification, estimates of nucleated cell counts were derived. Profiling relied on immunoSEQ multiplex PCR, and the TCRdb table lists in-frame clones only, not all of them. From that table come the V and J calls and clone size; the DNA was used to work out D and trimming. The data show tens of thousands of clones, 60% to 85% seen once. The sample comes from a study of blood T cell repertoires in COVID-19. The CDR3 sequence is 17 residues long. The V gene lost 3 bases and the J gene lost 0 bases, with 18 bases spanning the gap. Germline V gene sequence: CDR1 SEHNR, CDR2 FQNEAQ (reference sequence).

Input material: peripheral blood. The TCR comes from a human donor in a cohort sampled during active COVID-19. The rearrangement links TRBV7-9 to TRBJ2-7; weak D call: TRBD1 (6 bases). DNA of the CDR3: TGTGCCAGCAGCTTGGTGCAGGGGACATTAGGCTCCTACGAGCAGTACTTC. It codes for CASSLVQGTLGSYEQYF.